The rows below give T cell receptor beta chains drawn from one sample of a study of T cell responses to AZD1222 COVID-19 vaccine. Data came from immunoSEQ multiplex PCR; TCRdb stores just in-frame clones and leaves some out. The table shows roughly 150,000 clones, with approximately 90% occurring only once. This material consisted of peripheral blood, taken on day 0 of AZD1222 vaccination. These receptors originate from an adult in good health. Both conserved end residues are part of each CDR3. The D gene is left open where the match is weak. Expanded clones are given a class, and other clones once, few, many or no size at all.

V gene,D gene,J gene,clone size,CDR3 DNA,CDR3 protein
TRBV6-2/TRBV6-3,TRBD1,TRBJ1-1,.,TGTGCCAGCAGTCGGGACAGTCGCCCTGAAGCTTTCTTT,CASSRDSRPEAFF
TRBV11-2,.,TRBJ2-7,.,TGTGCCAGCAGCTTCAGGGGGGATTACGAGCAGTACTTC,CASSFRGDYEQYF
TRBV24-1,TRBD1,TRBJ1-3,once,TGTGCCACCAGTGATGCTACAGGGGAAGCAGGAAACACCATATATTTT,CATSDATGEAGNTIYF
TRBV4-1,.,TRBJ1-2,.,TGCGCCAGCTTCGGCGGGGCCCCTCCACCTTATGGCTATGGCTACACCTTC,CASFGGAPPPYGYGYTF
TRBV7-9,.,TRBJ2-5,.,TGTGCCAGCAGCTTATGGGGAGCGGGAGAGACCCAGTACTTC,CASSLWGAGETQYF
TRBV11-3,.,TRBJ2-1,.,TGTGCCAGCAGCCCAAGGGGAGCTGGACATGAGCAGTTCTTC,CASSPRGAGHEQFF
TRBV5-4,TRBD2,TRBJ2-3,.,TGTGCCAGCAGCTTTATCCCCAGCGGGGGGACAGATACGCAGTATTTT,CASSFIPSGGTDTQYF
TRBV14,.,TRBJ1-1,.,TGTGCCAGCAGCCAAGAACTAGGGGTCACTGAAGCTTTCTTT,CASSQELGVTEAFF
TRBV19,TRBD1,TRBJ1-2,.,TGTGCCAGTAGTATAGAAGGACAGGGCGGCTATGGCTACACCTTC,CASSIEGQGGYGYTF
TRBV3-1/TRBV3-2,.,TRBJ1-2,.,TGTGCCAGCAGCCCCCTGAAGCCAGTGACGGGCTACACCTTC,CASSPLKPVTGYTF
TRBV7-8,.,TRBJ1-1,.,TGTGCCAGCAGCTTGGACGGTGGGAGTGGCACTGAAGCTTTCTTT,CASSLDGGSGTEAFF
TRBV6-5,TRBD1,TRBJ1-1,.,TGTGCCAGCAGTTACCTGGACAGGGGGCACACTGAAGCTTTCTTT,CASSYLDRGHTEAFF
TRBV7-2,.,TRBJ2-6,.,TGTGCCAGCGCCGCTGACTCTGGGGCCAACGTCCTGACTTTC,CASAADSGANVLTF
TRBV5-1,TRBD1,TRBJ2-3,.,TGCGCCAGCAGCTTGGGGGACAGTCCCACAGATACGCAGTATTTT,CASSLGDSPTDTQYF
TRBV5-1,.,TRBJ2-1,.,TGCGCCAGCAGCTTCTCGGTTCGGACAAAACTTAACTACAATGAGCAGTTCTTC,CASSFSVRTKLNYNEQFF
TRBV7-8,.,TRBJ1-5,.,TGTGCCAGCAGCTTAGGCGACTATTCTTATCAGCCCCAGCATTTT,CASSLGDYSYQPQHF
TRBV7-3,.,TRBJ2-1,.,TGTGCCAGCAGCTTAAAGGCGGGCTCCTACAATGAGCAGTTCTTC,CASSLKAGSYNEQFF
TRBV12-3/TRBV12-4,.,TRBJ2-5,once,TGTGCCAGCAGTTGGGGCAGGGCCGAGACCCAGTACTTC,CASSWGRAETQYF
TRBV2,.,TRBJ1-5,.,TGTGCCAGCAGTGGGGGTAGCAATCAGCCCCAGCATTTT,CASSGGSNQPQHF
TRBV30,.,TRBJ1-4,once,TGTGCCTGGAGTGCCCCAGGGAGACATGAAAAACTGTTTTTT,CAWSAPGRHEKLFF
TRBV7-6,TRBD1,TRBJ1-5,.,TGTGCCAGCAGCCTAGGACAGGGCCGCAATCAGCCCCAGCATTTT,CASSLGQGRNQPQHF
TRBV29-1,TRBD1,TRBJ2-7,.,TGCAGCGTCAGGGACAGGGGCCACGAGCAGTACTTC,CSVRDRGHEQYF
TRBV5-1,.,TRBJ1-3,.,TGCGCCAGCAGCTTAAGCAGCGGGAACACCATATATTTT,CASSLSSGNTIYF
TRBV2,.,TRBJ1-5,.,TGTGCCAGCGTGGCGGGGAATCGGGGTCAGCCCCAGCATTTT,CASVAGNRGQPQHF
TRBV5-4,.,TRBJ2-1,.,TGTGCCAGCAGCTCCAGTAATACCTACAATGAGCAGTTCTTC,CASSSSNTYNEQFF
TRBV4-3,TRBD2,TRBJ2-1,.,TGCGCCAGCAGCCAGGACCCTAGCGGGAGGGTCAATGAGCAGTTCTTC,CASSQDPSGRVNEQFF
TRBV10-2,TRBD2,TRBJ2-3,.,TGCGCCAGCAGTGAGTCGGGACTAGCCACAGATACGCAGTATTTT,CASSESGLATDTQYF
TRBV30,.,TRBJ1-1,.,TGTGCCTGGAGGGCCTCCGGGGGGGTTAAGTTGGACACTGAAGCTTTCTTT,CAWRASGGVKLDTEAFF
TRBV28,.,TRBJ1-3,.,TGTGCCAGCAAGGACTCCCGATTCTTATCTGGAAACACCATATATTTT,CASKDSRFLSGNTIYF
TRBV27,.,TRBJ2-3,once,TGTGCCAGCAGTTTGAGAGATACGCAGTATTTT,CASSLRDTQYF
TRBV5-1,TRBD2,TRBJ2-1,.,TGCGCCAGCAGCTTGGCGGCTAGCGGCGAGCAGTTCTTC,CASSLAASGEQFF
TRBV5-1,TRBD2,TRBJ2-7,.,TGCGCCAGCAGCGGAGGTCGGGGAGGGTACGAGCAGTACTTC,CASSGGRGGYEQYF
TRBV6-1,.,TRBJ2-1,.,TGTGCCAGCAGTGAAGGAGGTCCCCCATACAATGAGCAGTTCTTC,CASSEGGPPYNEQFF
TRBV19,TRBD1,TRBJ2-6,.,TGTGCCAGTAGTAATACAGGGGGCTCGGGGGCCAACGTCCTGACTTTC,CASSNTGGSGANVLTF
TRBV5-1,.,TRBJ1-1,.,TGCGCCAGCAGCTTGTCCGGGGCGAACACTGAAGCTTTCTTT,CASSLSGANTEAFF
TRBV28,TRBD1,TRBJ1-4,.,TGTGCCAGCAGTCCTCACCTTGGACAGGGTAATGAAAAACTGTTTTTT,CASSPHLGQGNEKLFF
TRBV18,TRBD1,TRBJ2-2,once,TGTGCCAGCTCGACCGGGACAGGGACCGGCGGGGAGCTGTTTTTT,CASSTGTGTGGELFF
TRBV20-1,.,TRBJ2-1,.,TGCAGTGCTTCACATGACAATGAGCAGTTCTTC,CSASHDNEQFF
TRBV3-1/TRBV3-2,.,TRBJ2-1,.,TGTGCCAGCAGCCCTCGGTTGCCAGACAATGAGCAGTTCTTC,CASSPRLPDNEQFF
TRBV19,TRBD1,TRBJ1-1,.,TGTGCCATCCGGGACAGGGTTAGGGACACTGAAGCTTTCTTT,CAIRDRVRDTEAFF